One and the same sample provided the 29 T cell receptor beta chains below, sequenced in a study of T cell changes during pregnancy in multiple sclerosis. Sequencing was performed with immunoSEQ multiplex PCR; in TCRdb, only in-frame clones are kept and a portion is missing. The sample yields tens of thousands of clones, more than 90% seen once. The sample here was CD4+ T cells from peripheral blood mononuclear cells, taken before pregnancy. The receptors come from a female donor with multiple sclerosis, enrolled in a pregnancy study.

The J gene is TRBJ1-3, the V gene TRBV7-9; 7 bases agree with TRBD1. Germline CDR1 reads SEHNR; CDR2 reads FQNEAQ (reference sequence). The CDR3 runs to 14 residues. V gave up 4 bases and J gave up 5 bases; unmatched junction bases: 5. The CDR3 protein is CASSSPTGRNTIYF. In nucleotides, the CDR3 is TGTGCCAGCAGCTCCCCGACAGGGAGAAACACCATATATTTT.

The CDR3 here is CASSYGTRGSNQPQHF. The CDR3, as DNA: TGTGCCAGCAGTTACGGGACAAGGGGCTCCAATCAGCCCCAGCATTTT. V gene TRBV2 combines with J gene TRBJ1-5, with D tentatively TRBD1 (6 bases). V lost 5 bases to trimming and J lost 3 bases, with 17 bases between them. CDR3 length: 16 amino acids. From germline, CDR1 is SNHLY and CDR2 FYNNEI.

The chain is built from TRBV5-1 and TRBJ1-2; D gene ambiguous. The V gene lost 5 bases and the J gene lost 1 base, with 9 bases spanning the gap. Per germline, CDR1 SGHRS and CDR2 YFSETQ. The CDR3 contains 13 residues. CDR3 nucleotide sequence: TGCGCCAGCAGGAAACAGAGTAACTATGGCTACACCTTC. Protein: CASRKQSNYGYTF.

This clone came up once. The chain employs TRBV5-5 and TRBJ1-5, with TRBD1 identical over 7 bases. Per germline, CDR1 SGHKS and CDR2 YYEKEE (reference sequence). CDR3 length equals 15 residues. The J segment lost 4 bases and the V segment lost 0 bases, leaving 4 bases of the junction unmatched. The CDR3 loop is CASSLEGALNQPQHF. Here the CDR3 DNA reads TGTGCCAGCAGCTTGGAGGGGGCCCTAAATCAGCCCCAGCATTTT.

The V and J genes are TRBV18 and TRBJ2-7; TRBD2 might be the D (6 bases). V was shortened by 5 bases and J by 0 bases, with 14 bases between the two germline ends. CDR3 length: 15 amino acids. Germline-derived CDR1 and CDR2 are KGHSH and LQKENI. The CDR3 loop is CASSSGGVGSYEQYF. The CDR3, as DNA: TGTGCCAGCTCATCCGGCGGGGTTGGCTCCTACGAGCAGTACTTC.

The chain couples TRBV9 to TRBJ1-1; D might be TRBD1 (6 bases). Germline assignment: CDR1 SGDLS and CDR2 YYNGEE. The CDR3 has 15 residues. Trimming shortened V by 0 bases and J by 0 bases, and 9 bases separated the two germline ends. This CDR3 is CASSVGGQLNTEAFF. The CDR3 nucleotides read TGTGCCAGCAGCGTAGGAGGACAGTTGAACACTGAAGCTTTCTTT.

The chain joins TRBV6-5 to TRBJ2-1; D possibly corresponds to TRBD1 (6 bases). With 7 bases removed from V and 2 bases from J, the gap between germline ends came to 12 bases. The V gene's germline CDR1 is MNHEY and CDR2 SVGAGI. The CDR3 loop spans 14 amino acids. The CDR3 DNA reads as TGTGCCAGCAAAATCGGGACACCCTACAATGAGCAGTTCTTC. It is translated as CASKIGTPYNEQFF.

This clone was seen a single time. The gene calls are TRBV27 and TRBJ2-2; D remains unclear. CDR1 MNHEY and CDR2 SMNVEV come from the germline V gene (reference sequence). This CDR3 contains 13 residues. Trimming left V 5 bases short and J 5 bases short, with 9 bases between. As DNA, the CDR3 is TGTGCCAGCAGTCGCGTGAGGACCGGGGAGCTGTTTTTT. Protein product: CASSRVRTGELFF.

The chain has TRBV19 and TRBJ2-1; no clear D. V dropped 4 bases and J dropped 3 bases, with 10 bases sitting between them. Germline assignment: CDR1 LNHDA and CDR2 SQIVND (reference sequence). The CDR3 is 14 amino acids. The CDR3 reads CASSKRSFYNEQFF. CDR3 bases: TGTGCCAGTAGTAAACGGTCCTTCTACAATGAGCAGTTCTTC.

Here the CDR3 DNA reads TGTGCCAGCAGTGGTCGAAGGACGGGAACCGGGGAGCTGTTTTTT. It translates to CASSGRRTGTGELFF. This chain links TRBV28 with TRBJ2-2; tentatively, D is TRBD2 (5 bases). From germline, CDR1 is MDHEN and CDR2 SYDVKM. Trimming removed 5 bases from V and 5 bases from J, with 15 bases in between. The length of the CDR3 is 15 residues.

V gene TRBV7-9 combines with J gene TRBJ2-3, with a possible D match to TRBD1 (6 bases). Trimming took off 4 bases at V and 2 bases at J, with 10 bases between the two ends. The CDR3 runs to 14 residues. The germline CDR1 and CDR2 sequences are SEHNR and FQNEAQ (reference sequence). CDR3 coding DNA: TGTGCCAGCAGCTCCGGACAGTACACAGATACGCAGTATTTT. Its protein product is CASSSGQYTDTQYF. The whole variable domain, remainder taken from reference TRBV7-9 and TRBJ2-3, is DTGVSQNPRHKITKRGQNVTFRCDPISEHNRLYWYRQTLGQGPEFLTYFQNEAQLEKSRLLSDRFSAERPKGSFSTLEIQRTEQGDSAMYLCASSSGQYTDTQYFGPGTRLTVL.

V and J are TRBV18 and TRBJ2-5; TRBD2 is a possible D gene (5 bases). This CDR3 contains 14 residues. V was pared by 3 bases and J by 4 bases, with 12 bases between. CDR1 is KGHSH and CDR2 is LQKENI in the germline V gene. The CDR3 DNA follows: TGTGCCAGCTCACCCGGAGGTGGCCGAGAGACCCAGTACTTC. This translates into CASSPGGGRETQYF.

This clone was detected once. The CDR3 bases are TGTGCCAGCAGTATTGGCGGGAGGCTCAATGAGCAGTTCTTC. It specifies CASSIGGRLNEQFF. The chain uses TRBV7-9 and TRBJ2-1; 8 bases fit TRBD2. The ends lost 6 bases at V and 6 bases at J; junction bases unmatched: 7. CDR3 length: 14 amino acids. CDR1 is SEHNR, CDR2 FQNEAQ, per germline (reference sequence).

The gene calls are TRBV11-1 and TRBJ1-1, with a tentative D call TRBD1 (6 bases). This CDR3 contains 13 residues. Looked up from germline, CDR1 is SGHAT and CDR2 is FQDESV (reference sequence). V shed 2 bases and J shed 11 bases, with 15 bases lying between them. CDR3 region: CASSLWDTGRAFF. In nucleotides, the CDR3 is TGTGCCAGCAGCTTATGGGACACGGGCAGGGCTTTCTTT.

V usage is TRBV5-1 and J usage is TRBJ2-6; 10 nucleotides match TRBD1. In germline, CDR1 is SGHRS, CDR2 YFSETQ. The J segment lost 3 bases and the V segment lost 7 bases, leaving 1 base of the junction unmatched. The CDR3 length is 14 residues. This CDR3 reads CASGTGVGANVLTF. In DNA form, the CDR3 reads TGCGCCAGCGGGACAGGGGTTGGGGCCAACGTCCTGACTTTC.

This rearrangement joins TRBV27 to TRBJ2-2; TRBD1 might be the D (6 bases). CDR1 and CDR2 (germline): MNHEY, SMNVEV (reference sequence). CDR3 length: 17 amino acids. The ends were cut back, 3 bases at V and 1 base at J, with 15 bases in the middle. CDR3 region: CASSLGAGRRNTGELFF. The CDR3 DNA reads TGTGCCAGCAGTTTGGGGGCAGGGCGGAGGAACACCGGGGAGCTGTTTTTT.

The genes are TRBV27 and TRBJ2-1, with 12 bases matching TRBD2. V lost 4 bases and J lost 6; bases outside the gene matches: 7. This CDR3 comprises 16 residues. CDR1 and CDR2 (germline): MNHEY, SMNVEV (reference sequence). CDR3 sequence (DNA): TGTGCCAGCAGTTCCCGGACTAGCGGGATTGGCAATGAGCAGTTCTTC. Its protein is CASSSRTSGIGNEQFF.

The rearrangement joins TRBV5-1 to TRBJ1-1; 8 bases agree with TRBD1. This CDR3 is 13 amino acids long. Germline assignment: CDR1 SGHRS and CDR2 YFSETQ. J was trimmed by 1 base and V by 4 bases; bases with no gene match: 0. The CDR3 loop is CASSDRGNTEAFF. CDR3 coding DNA: TGCGCCAGCAGCGACAGGGGGAACACTGAAGCTTTCTTT. The full variable domain, with the rest looked up from reference TRBV5-1 and TRBJ1-1, is KAGVTQTPRYLIKTRGQQVTLSCSPISGHRSVSWYQQTPGQGLQFLFEYFSETQRNKGNFPGRFSGRQFSNSRSEMNVSTLELGDSALYLCASSDRGNTEAFFGQGTRLTVV.

The V call is TRBV27, the J call TRBJ2-4; TRBD2 matches at 11 bases. The CDR3 totals 15 residues. From germline, CDR1 is MNHEY and CDR2 SMNVEV (reference sequence). Trimming removed 4 bases from V and 8 bases from J; junction bases left unmatched: 7. The CDR3 reads CASSSLLAGVDIQYF. CDR3 bases: TGTGCCAGCAGTTCCCTACTAGCGGGGGTAGACATTCAGTACTTC.

This clone was detected only once. The V call is TRBV28, the J call TRBJ1-5, with TRBD1 matching over 9 bases. The germline V gene encodes CDR1 MDHEN and CDR2 SYDVKM. Trimming cost V 6 bases and J 7 bases; bases outside gene matches: 7. The CDR3 contains 14 residues. CDR3 loop: CASRLTGGGQPQHF. DNA of the CDR3: TGTGCCAGCAGGCTGACAGGGGGAGGGCAGCCCCAGCATTTT.

This clone was detected only once. The CDR3 DNA reads TGTGCCAGCAGCGTAGTCCCTCTAGCGGGAGGCACAGATACGCAGTATTTT. It is translated as CASSVVPLAGGTDTQYF. The gene calls are TRBV9 and TRBJ2-3, with 10 bases that match TRBD2. J gave up 1 base and V 0 bases, and 5 bases lay outside the gene matches. The CDR3 covers 17 residues. Germline assignment: CDR1 SGDLS and CDR2 YYNGEE.

V is TRBV7-8 and J is TRBJ1-5; D might be TRBD1 (6 bases). CDR1 and CDR2 (germline): SGHVS, FQNEAQ. The CDR3 totals 13 residues. V dropped 4 bases and J dropped 7 bases, with 11 bases sitting between them. CDR3 protein: CASSSRGTQPQHF. Here the CDR3 DNA reads TGTGCCAGCAGCTCCAGGGGTACCCAGCCCCAGCATTTT.

The chain has TRBV5-5 and TRBJ1-2; 9 nucleotides agree with TRBD1. From germline, CDR1 is SGHKS and CDR2 YYEKEE (reference sequence). V shed 3 bases and J 6 bases; nucleotides not matched to a gene: 6. The CDR3 covers 14 residues. This CDR3 reads CASSSDRGRDGYTF. CDR3 coding DNA: TGTGCCAGCAGCTCTGACAGGGGGAGGGATGGCTACACCTTC.

The chain combines TRBV6-1 with TRBJ2-1; D not certain. The germline V and J ends were trimmed by 4 bases and 8 bases, with 6 bases remaining between them. The CDR3 runs to 11 residues. CDR1 is MNHNS, CDR2 SASEGT, per germline. The CDR3 DNA reads as TGTGCCAGCAGTGTGGGCCATGAGCAGTTCTTC. This translates into CASSVGHEQFF.

This clone occurred once. The chain recombines TRBV29-1 with TRBJ2-7, with 11 bases aligning to TRBD1. CDR1 and CDR2 from the germline V gene are SQVTM and ANQGSEA. V lost 3 bases and J lost 2; bases outside the gene matches: 6. This CDR3 contains 15 residues. The chain's CDR3 is CSVEFRDRGTYEQYF. The CDR3 DNA is TGCAGCGTTGAGTTCCGGGACAGGGGGACCTACGAGCAGTACTTC.

The chain employs TRBV7-3 and TRBJ1-6; D ambiguous. Germline V CDR1 and CDR2: SGHTA, FQGTGA. This CDR3 comprises 15 residues. V gave up 5 bases and J gave up 13 bases, with 21 bases separating them. The CDR3 DNA sequence: TGTGCCAGCAGCCAGACTAATTCGCCCGGGGAGCCCCTCCACTTT. Translation gives CASSQTNSPGEPLHF.

The rearrangement uses TRBV19 and TRBJ2-1, with TRBD2 identical over 7 bases. The germline V gene has CDR1 LNHDA and CDR2 SQIVND (reference sequence). CDR3 length equals 15 residues. V lost 10 bases, J lost 5 bases, and 14 bases stayed unmatched. CDR3 in amino acids: CATSRAGEVHNEQFF. CDR3 DNA sequence: TGTGCCACTTCAAGGGCGGGAGAAGTCCACAATGAGCAGTTCTTC. The full variable domain, in which reference TRBV19 and TRBJ2-1 provide the parts outside the CDR3, is DGGITQSPKYLFRKEGQNVTLSCEQNLNHDAMYWYRQDPGQGLRLIYYSQIVNDFQKGDIAEGYSVSREKKESFPLTVTSAQKNPTAFYLCATSRAGEVHNEQFFGPGTRLTVL.

The rearrangement joins TRBV6-1 to TRBJ1-6, with 8 bases aligning to TRBD1. The CDR3 is 16 amino acids. With 1 base clipped from V and 10 bases from J, the junction kept 9 bases outside the gene matches. The germline CDR1 and CDR2 sequences are MNHNS and SASEGT. CDR3 amino acids: CASSEVQGALESPLHF. For the CDR3, the DNA is TGTGCCAGCAGTGAAGTTCAGGGGGCGTTAGAATCACCCCTCCACTTT.

V and J are TRBV18 and TRBJ1-3; perhaps TRBD1 as D (6 bases). Per the germline V gene, CDR1 is KGHSH and CDR2 is LQKENI. V gave up 1 base and J gave up 0 bases, with 13 bases separating them. CDR3 size: 17 residues. CDR3 in amino acids: CASSPLDRSFSGNTIYF. DNA for the CDR3: TGTGCCAGCTCACCACTTGACAGGTCCTTCTCTGGAAACACCATATATTTT.